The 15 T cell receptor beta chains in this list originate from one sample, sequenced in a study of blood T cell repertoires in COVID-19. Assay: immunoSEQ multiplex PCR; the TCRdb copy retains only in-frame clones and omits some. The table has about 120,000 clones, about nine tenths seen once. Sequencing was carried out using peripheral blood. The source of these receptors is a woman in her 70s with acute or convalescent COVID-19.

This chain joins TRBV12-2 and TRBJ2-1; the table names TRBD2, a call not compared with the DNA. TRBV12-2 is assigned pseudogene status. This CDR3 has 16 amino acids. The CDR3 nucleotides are TGTGCAAGTCTCGGCCGGCGACTAGACACCTACAATGAGCAGTTCTTC. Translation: CASLGRRLDTYNEQFF.

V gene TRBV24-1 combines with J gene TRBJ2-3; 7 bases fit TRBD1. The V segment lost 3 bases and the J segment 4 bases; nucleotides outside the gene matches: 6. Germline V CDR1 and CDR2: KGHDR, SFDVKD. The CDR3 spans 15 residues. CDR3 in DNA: TGTGCCACCAGTGATGCGAGACAGGGAGCAGATACGCAGTATTTT. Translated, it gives CATSDARQGADTQYF.

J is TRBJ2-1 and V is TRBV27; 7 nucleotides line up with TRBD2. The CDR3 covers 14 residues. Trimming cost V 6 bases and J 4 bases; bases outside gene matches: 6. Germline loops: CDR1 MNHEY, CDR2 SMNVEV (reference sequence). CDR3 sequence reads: CASSRTSDYNEQFF. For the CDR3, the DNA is TGTGCCAGCAGCCGGACTAGTGATTACAATGAGCAGTTCTTC.

The CDR3 protein is CASSYSISSGGTSTDTQYF. The CDR3 DNA sequence: TGTGCCAGCAGTTACTCGATATCCAGCGGGGGGACTAGCACAGATACGCAGTATTTT. The chain links TRBV6-2 or TRBV6-3 to TRBJ2-3, with 9 bases that match TRBD2. Germline-derived CDR1 and CDR2 are MNHEY and SVGEGT. After removal of 0 bases from V and 0 bases from J, the junction contained 10 bases not matched to a gene. This CDR3 comprises 19 residues.

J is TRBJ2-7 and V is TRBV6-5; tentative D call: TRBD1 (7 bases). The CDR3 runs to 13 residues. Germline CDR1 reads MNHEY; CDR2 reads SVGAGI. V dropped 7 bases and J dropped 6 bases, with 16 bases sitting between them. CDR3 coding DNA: TGTGCCAGCAATCCAGGGGGACTCCGCGAGCAGTACTTC. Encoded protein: CASNPGGLREQYF.

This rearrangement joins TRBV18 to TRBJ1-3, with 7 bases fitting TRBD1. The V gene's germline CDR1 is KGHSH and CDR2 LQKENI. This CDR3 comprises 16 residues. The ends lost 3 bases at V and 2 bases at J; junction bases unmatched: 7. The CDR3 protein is CASSPTTGVPGNTIYF. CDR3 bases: TGTGCCAGCTCACCGACCACAGGGGTACCTGGAAACACCATATATTTT.

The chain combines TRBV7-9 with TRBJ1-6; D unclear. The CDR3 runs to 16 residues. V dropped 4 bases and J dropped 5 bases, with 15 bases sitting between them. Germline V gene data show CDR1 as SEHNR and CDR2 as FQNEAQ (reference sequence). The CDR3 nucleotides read TGTGCCAGCAGCTCCTCAGGCCCCGGCAATAATTCACCCCTCCACTTT. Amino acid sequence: CASSSSGPGNNSPLHF. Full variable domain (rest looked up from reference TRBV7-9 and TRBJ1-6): DTGVSQNPRHKITKRGQNVTFRCDPISEHNRLYWYRQTLGQGPEFLTYFQNEAQLEKSRLLSDRFSAERPKGSFSTLEIQRTEQGDSAMYLCASSSSGPGNNSPLHFGNGTRLTVT.

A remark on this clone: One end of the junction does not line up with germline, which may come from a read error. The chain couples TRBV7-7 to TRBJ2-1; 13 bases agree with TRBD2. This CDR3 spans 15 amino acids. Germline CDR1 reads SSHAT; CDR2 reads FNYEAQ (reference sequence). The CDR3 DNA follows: TGTGCTAGCAGCTTAGGGACTAGCGGGGTGAATGAGCAGTTCTTC. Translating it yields CASSLGTSGVNEQFF.

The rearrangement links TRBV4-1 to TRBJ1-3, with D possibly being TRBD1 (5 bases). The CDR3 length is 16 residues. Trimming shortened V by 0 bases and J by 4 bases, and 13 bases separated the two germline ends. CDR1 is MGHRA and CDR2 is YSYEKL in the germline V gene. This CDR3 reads CASSQDPGREGNTIYF. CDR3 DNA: TGCGCCAGCAGCCAAGACCCAGGGCGGGAGGGAAACACCATATATTTT.

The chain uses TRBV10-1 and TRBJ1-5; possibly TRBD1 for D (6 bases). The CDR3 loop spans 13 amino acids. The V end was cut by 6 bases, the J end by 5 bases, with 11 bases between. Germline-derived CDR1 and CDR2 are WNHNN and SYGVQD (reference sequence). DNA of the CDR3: TGCGCCAGCAGCCCACAGGGTGATCAGCCCCAGCATTTT. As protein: CASSPQGDQPQHF.

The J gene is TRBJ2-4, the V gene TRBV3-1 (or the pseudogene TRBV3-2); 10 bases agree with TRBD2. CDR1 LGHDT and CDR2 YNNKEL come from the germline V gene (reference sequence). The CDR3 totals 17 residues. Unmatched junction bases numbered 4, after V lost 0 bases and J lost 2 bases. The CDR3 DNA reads TGTGCCAGCAGCCAAGATCCAGCGGGGGGGCCCAAAAACATTCAGTACTTC. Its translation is CASSQDPAGGPKNIQYF.

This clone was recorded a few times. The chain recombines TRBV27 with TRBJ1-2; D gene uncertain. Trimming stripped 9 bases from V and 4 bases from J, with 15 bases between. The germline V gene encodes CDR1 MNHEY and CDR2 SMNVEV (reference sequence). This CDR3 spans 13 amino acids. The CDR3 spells CASRSRLGYGYTF. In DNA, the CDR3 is TGTGCCAGTAGAAGCAGGTTAGGCTATGGCTACACCTTC.

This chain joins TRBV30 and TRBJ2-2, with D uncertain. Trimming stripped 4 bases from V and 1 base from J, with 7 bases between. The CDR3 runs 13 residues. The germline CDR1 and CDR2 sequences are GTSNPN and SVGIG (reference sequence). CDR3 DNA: TGTGCCTGGAAATGGCAGAACACCGGGGAGCTGTTTTTT. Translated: CAWKWQNTGELFF.

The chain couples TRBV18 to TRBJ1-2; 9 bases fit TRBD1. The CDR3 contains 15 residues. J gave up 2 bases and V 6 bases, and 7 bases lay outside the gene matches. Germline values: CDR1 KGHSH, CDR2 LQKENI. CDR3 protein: CASSRPGTGNYGYTF. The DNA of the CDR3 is TGTGCCAGCTCGCGTCCGGGGACAGGGAACTATGGCTACACCTTC.

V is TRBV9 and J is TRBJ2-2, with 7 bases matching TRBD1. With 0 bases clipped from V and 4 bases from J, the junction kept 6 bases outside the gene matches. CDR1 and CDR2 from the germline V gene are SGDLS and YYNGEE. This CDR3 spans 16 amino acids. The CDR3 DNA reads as TGTGCCAGCAGCGTAGCTGCGGACAGGAGCACCGGGGAGCTGTTTTTT. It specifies CASSVAADRSTGELFF. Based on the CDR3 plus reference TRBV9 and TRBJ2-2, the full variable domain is DSGVTQTPKHLITATGQRVTLRCSPRSGDLSVYWYQQSLDQGLQFLIQYYNGEERAKGNILERFSAQQFPDLHSELNLSSLELGDSALYFCASSVAADRSTGELFFGEGSRLTVL.